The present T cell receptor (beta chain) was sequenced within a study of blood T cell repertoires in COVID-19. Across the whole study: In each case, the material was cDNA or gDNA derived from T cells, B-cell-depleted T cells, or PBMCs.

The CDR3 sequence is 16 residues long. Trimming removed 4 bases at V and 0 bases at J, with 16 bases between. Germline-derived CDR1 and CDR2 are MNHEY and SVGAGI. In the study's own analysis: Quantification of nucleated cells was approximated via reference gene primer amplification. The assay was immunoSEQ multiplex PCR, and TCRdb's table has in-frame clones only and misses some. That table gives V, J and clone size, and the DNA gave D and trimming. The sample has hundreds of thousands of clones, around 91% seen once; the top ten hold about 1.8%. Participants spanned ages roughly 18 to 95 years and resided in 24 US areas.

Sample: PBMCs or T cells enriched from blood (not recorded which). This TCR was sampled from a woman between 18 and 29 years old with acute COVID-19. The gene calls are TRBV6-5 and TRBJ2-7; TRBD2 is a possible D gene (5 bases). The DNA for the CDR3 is TGTGCCAGCAGTTTCGTAGCGACGGATAGCTCCTACGAGCAGTACTTC. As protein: CASSFVATDSSYEQYF.